This TCR beta chain originates from a study of T cell changes during pregnancy in multiple sclerosis. Germline assignment: CDR1 PRHDT and CDR2 FYEKMQ (reference sequence). The length of the CDR3 is 16 residues. With 5 bases removed from V and 0 bases from J, the gap between germline ends came to 17 bases. Data came from immunoSEQ multiplex PCR; TCRdb stores just in-frame clones and leaves some out. This table holds under 110,000 clones, about 90% found once. The count of this clone is one. Here the sequenced sample was peripheral blood, taken before pregnancy. The sequence was obtained from a female donor with multiple sclerosis, enrolled in a pregnancy study. The rearrangement links TRBV13 to TRBJ2-7, with unresolved D. CDR3 nucleotide sequence: TGTGCCAGCAGCCCTAGAAGGCGGCAGAGCTCCTACGAGCAGTACTTC. Encoded protein: CASSPRRRQSSYEQYF.